Given below is one T cell receptor (beta chain) in context. Its cognate antigen is unknown. The data were obtained in a study of cytomegalovirus exposure and HLA in healthy donors. Study findings and constraints: According to the study, roughly 180 TCR beta chains were cytomegalovirus-associated.

From germline, CDR1 is KGHSH and CDR2 LQKENI. V was shortened by 2 bases and J by 0 bases, with 10 bases between the two germline ends. This CDR3 contains 15 residues. The protocol was immunoSEQ multiplex PCR, while the TCRdb copy is restricted to in-frame clones and leaves out a portion. There are about 330,000 clones in the sample; around 90% occur only once, and approximately 1% lies in the top ten. Sequenced sample: PBMCs. The receptor was derived from a woman aged 25 to 39 in good health and CMV-seropositive. The J gene is TRBJ1-1, the V gene TRBV18; D is undetermined. In DNA, the CDR3 is TGTGCCAGCTCACCAAGGGAGACCATGAACACTGAAGCTTTCTTT. Its translation: CASSPRETMNTEAFF.